The 23 T cell receptor beta chains presented below share a single source sample, sequenced in a study of response to subunit inactivated influenza vaccine. TCRdb re-called the RT-PCR reads with MiXCR, one entry per CDR3 protein. The sample carries about 190,000 distinct CDR3 sequences, approximately 15% recorded once. The source material was CD8+ T cells sorted from PBMCs, sampled roughly 5 days after vaccination. The origin of the receptors is a man between 50 and 59 years old who received an inactivated influenza vaccine.

The chain joins TRBV10-1 to TRBJ2-3; TRBD2 matches at 13 bases. The junction had 11 bases not matched to a gene; V was cut back by 6 bases and J by 2 bases. Germline CDR1 reads WNHNN; CDR2 reads SYGVQD (reference sequence). The CDR3 extends over 18 amino acids. The CDR3 here is CASSDRLAGGLLTDTQYF. The CDR3 DNA follows: TGCGCCAGCAGCGATCGACTAGCGGGGGGCCTACTCACAGATACGCAGTATTTT.

V and J are TRBV6-2 or TRBV6-3 and TRBJ2-3; unclear D gene. The V gene's germline CDR1 is MNHEY and CDR2 SVGEGT. The CDR3 has 11 residues. The germline V and J ends were trimmed by 6 bases and 6 bases, with 7 bases remaining between them. This CDR3 reads CASSEPDTQYF. The CDR3 DNA sequence: TGTGCCAGCAGCGAGCCGGATACGCAGTATTTT.

The chain couples TRBV28 to TRBJ2-7; 11 bases line up with TRBD2. Per germline, CDR1 MDHEN and CDR2 SYDVKM. The CDR3 sequence is 15 residues long. The V segment lost 3 bases and the J segment 5 bases; nucleotides outside the gene matches: 6. CDR3 sequence reads: CASSFPQTSGDEQYF. The DNA for the CDR3 is TGTGCCAGCAGTTTTCCCCAGACTAGCGGGGACGAGCAGTACTTC.

The chain combines TRBV20-1 with TRBJ2-1; D not certain. The CDR3 sequence is 11 residues long. The V and J ends lost 7 bases and 7 bases respectively, with 11 bases between them. The germline V gene has CDR1 DFQATT and CDR2 SNEGSKA (reference sequence). CDR3 in amino acids: CSEEKMNEQFF. The CDR3 DNA follows: TGCAGTGAAGAGAAAATGAATGAGCAGTTCTTC.

This clonotype was counted between two and nine times. V is TRBV20-1 and J is TRBJ2-5, with D perhaps matching TRBD2 (5 bases). The length of the CDR3 is 14 residues. Germline CDR1 reads DFQATT; CDR2 reads SNEGSKA (reference sequence). The ends were cut back, 0 bases at V and 5 bases at J, with 13 bases in the middle. CDR3 residues: CSARDLGAMETQYF. The CDR3 nucleotides are TGCAGTGCTAGAGATTTGGGAGCGATGGAGACCCAGTACTTC.

CDR3 sequence reads: CASSLAGFLAGGPIAKNIQYF. CDR3 bases: TGTGCCAGCAGCTTGGCCGGGTTCCTAGCGGGAGGCCCAATAGCCAAAAACATTCAGTACTTC. V gene TRBV5-6 combines with J gene TRBJ2-4, with 11 bases matching TRBD2. There are 21 residues in the CDR3. Unmatched junction bases numbered 14, after V lost 0 bases and J lost 0 bases. Germline CDR1 is SGHDT and CDR2 is YYEEEE.

The chain has TRBV9 and TRBJ2-2, with TRBD2 matching 11 bases. The CDR3 contains 15 residues. The V gene's germline CDR1 is SGDLS and CDR2 YYNGEE. The trim removed 5 bases at V and 4 bases at J, leaving 4 bases unmatched. DNA of the CDR3: TGTGCCAGCAGGGCCGGGACTAGCGGCACCGGGGAGCTGTTTTTT. This encodes CASRAGTSGTGELFF.

This clonotype was recorded many times. This chain links TRBV5-1 with TRBJ2-7; tentatively, D is TRBD1 or TRBD2 (5 bases each). Germline CDR1 reads SGHRS; CDR2 reads YFSETQ. V lost 1 base and J lost 0, with 23 bases in between. The CDR3 has 19 residues. CDR3 amino acids: CASSLPGGPGPITSYEQYF. The CDR3 DNA reads TGCGCCAGCAGCTTGCCGGGCGGACCGGGACCCATTACCTCCTACGAGCAGTACTTC.

This clonotype occurred a few times. This sequence joins TRBV4-3 and TRBJ1-2; weak D call: TRBD1 (5 bases). Germline V gene sequence: CDR1 LGHNA, CDR2 YSLEER. V was pared by 0 bases and J by 2 bases, with 10 bases between. The CDR3 totals 15 residues. In DNA, the CDR3 is TGCGCCAGCAGCCAAGAATCGGGGCCGAACTATGGCTACACCTTC. This translates into CASSQESGPNYGYTF.

The chain combines TRBV12-3 or TRBV12-4 with TRBJ1-5; the D is unclear. Trimming left V 6 bases short and J 10 bases short, with 10 bases between. The CDR3 covers 11 residues. The CDR3: CASSMNFPQHF. The CDR3 DNA reads as TGTGCCAGCAGCATGAATTTTCCCCAGCATTTT.

The J gene is TRBJ1-3, the V gene TRBV5-1, with TRBD1 matching 7 bases. Germline loops: CDR1 SGHRS, CDR2 YFSETQ. This CDR3 region has 16 residues. V lost 2 bases, J lost 1 base, and 6 bases stayed unmatched. CDR3 in amino acids: CASSFWDSKSGNTIYF. CDR3 in DNA: TGCGCCAGCAGCTTTTGGGACAGCAAATCTGGAAACACCATATATTTT. The complete variable domain, with remaining parts taken from reference TRBV5-1 and TRBJ1-3, reads KAGVTQTPRYLIKTRGQQVTLSCSPISGHRSVSWYQQTPGQGLQFLFEYFSETQRNKGNFPGRFSGRQFSNSRSEMNVSTLELGDSALYLCASSFWDSKSGNTIYFGEGSWLTVV.

This clonotype was seen only a few times. The chain is built from TRBV6-2 or TRBV6-3 and TRBJ2-1; 10 bases are shared with TRBD1. This CDR3 has 15 residues. Germline loops: CDR1 MNHEY, CDR2 SVGEGT. The junction had 4 bases not matched to a gene; V was cut back by 4 bases and J by 4 bases. The CDR3 sequence is CASSWTGGGYNEQFF. The CDR3 DNA reads TGTGCCAGCAGTTGGACAGGGGGAGGGTACAATGAGCAGTTCTTC.

The rearrangement joins TRBV25-1 to TRBJ1-5; D is possibly TRBD1 (6 bases). Trimming took off 9 bases at V and 1 base at J, with 7 bases between the two ends. The CDR3 is 12 amino acids. Germline lookup yields CDR1 MGHDK and CDR2 SYGVNS. The CDR3 loop is CARGTSNQPQHF. DNA of the CDR3: TGTGCCAGAGGGACAAGCAATCAGCCCCAGCATTTT.

The sample holds a few counts of this clonotype. The chain employs TRBV7-8 and TRBJ1-1, with D unclear. The CDR3 loop spans 13 amino acids. Trimming took off 5 bases at V and 6 bases at J, with 13 bases between the two ends. Germline CDR1 and CDR2: SGHVS and FQNEAQ. The CDR3 loop reads CASSPQRYAEAFF. The CDR3 DNA follows: TGTGCCAGCAGCCCCCAGCGATACGCTGAAGCTTTCTTT.

The chain links TRBV16 to TRBJ2-1; D is perhaps TRBD2 (6 bases). With 1 base removed from V and 4 bases from J, the gap between germline ends came to 14 bases. The CDR3 is made up of 16 amino acids. Per germline, CDR1 KGHSY and CDR2 FQNENV. CDR3 sequence reads: CASSQFVGRGYNEQFF. DNA for the CDR3: TGTGCCAGCAGCCAATTTGTAGGACGGGGGTACAATGAGCAGTTCTTC.

The chain employs TRBV27 and TRBJ2-1, with 12 bases that match TRBD2. Losses at the gene ends were 6 bases for V and 5 bases for J; bases not matched to a gene: 2. Germline CDR1 and CDR2: MNHEY and SMNVEV (reference sequence). The length of the CDR3 is 14 residues. CDR3 nucleotides: TGTGCCAGCAGGACTAGCGGGAGCCACAATGAGCAGTTCTTC. The encoded protein is CASRTSGSHNEQFF.

The chain combines TRBV7-2 with TRBJ2-3; TRBD2 matches at 13 bases. V dropped 5 bases and J dropped 7; count of bases not matched to a gene: 6. The germline CDR1 and CDR2 sequences are SGHTA and FQGNSA. CDR3 length equals 15 residues. The CDR3 DNA reads as TGTGCCAGCAGCCCCACGACTAGCGGGGGGAATACGCAGTATTTT. Translation gives CASSPTTSGGNTQYF.

The chain couples TRBV6-2 or TRBV6-3 to TRBJ2-7, with 7 bases matching TRBD2. The CDR3 has 15 residues. With 2 bases clipped from V and 3 bases from J, the junction kept 7 bases outside the gene matches. CDR1 and CDR2 from the germline V gene are MNHEY and SVGEGT. The CDR3 loop is CASSYGLRGSYEQYF. The CDR3 DNA sequence: TGTGCCAGCAGTTACGGTCTGCGGGGGAGCTACGAGCAGTACTTC.

The V call is TRBV4-1, the J call TRBJ2-2; 7 nucleotides match TRBD2. V was clipped by 1 base and J by 1 base; unmatched bases: 3. Germline V lookup: CDR1 MGHRA, CDR2 YSYEKL. The CDR3 totals 16 residues. The CDR3 here is CASSQVERGNTGELFF. CDR3 DNA: TGCGCCAGCAGCCAAGTAGAGCGGGGGAACACCGGGGAGCTGTTTTTT.

J is TRBJ2-7 and V is TRBV7-9; D perhaps matches TRBD2 (5 bases). Germline values: CDR1 SEHNR, CDR2 FQNEAQ (reference sequence). This CDR3 region has 14 residues. Trimming shortened V by 5 bases and J by 5 bases, and 16 bases separated the two germline ends. CDR3 bases: TGTGCCAGCAGCCCCCCGGGCCCGGGGAACGAGCAGTACTTC. It yields the protein CASSPPGPGNEQYF. Combining the CDR3 with reference TRBV7-9 and TRBJ2-7 gives the whole variable domain DTGVSQNPRHKITKRGQNVTFRCDPISEHNRLYWYRQTLGQGPEFLTYFQNEAQLEKSRLLSDRFSAERPKGSFSTLEIQRTEQGDSAMYLCASSPPGPGNEQYFGPGTRLTVT.

V and J are TRBV20-1 and TRBJ2-3, with D uncertain. This CDR3 has 11 residues. The germline gives CDR1 DFQATT, CDR2 SNEGSKA (reference sequence). The V end lost 6 bases, the J end lost 6 bases, and 10 bases lay between the germline ends. The DNA for the CDR3 is TGCAGTGCCCCGTTTTCTGATACGCAGTATTTT. It encodes CSAPFSDTQYF.

This clonotype came up a few times. The V call is TRBV12-3 or TRBV12-4, the J call TRBJ2-2; no definite D call. CDR3 length equals 11 residues. Trimming pared 7 bases from V and 6 bases from J, leaving 6 bases between. The CDR3 DNA is TGTGCCAGCACACCCGCCGGGGAGCTGTTTTTT. As protein: CASTPAGELFF.

This clonotype turned up a few times. The chain uses TRBV28 and TRBJ2-1; no reliable D call. V was clipped by 2 bases and J by 6 bases, with 14 bases between them. Germline V gene lookup returns CDR1 MDHEN and CDR2 SYDVKM. The length of the CDR3 is 15 residues. The CDR3, as DNA: TGTGCCAGCAGTTTAGAATTTCCCATTGCCAATGAGCAGTTCTTC. Translating gives CASSLEFPIANEQFF.